The 7 T cell receptor beta chains reported below all come from one sample, sequenced in a study of T-cell memory formation after mild COVID-19. TCRdb re-analysed the 5' RACE reads in MiXCR, keeping a single row per CDR3 protein. The sample has roughly 280,000 distinct CDR3 sequences; approximately 7.6% are singletons. The specimen was PBMCs or a T cell subset sorted from them (not recorded which). These receptors all come from a man aged 18 to 29 who had mild COVID-19 (a few samples of this study predate the infection). Cell type and time point are not known.

This clonotype has ten or more counts. The rearrangement uses TRBV4-3 and TRBJ1-5; D might be TRBD1 (5 bases). V lost 0 bases and J 7 bases, leaving 13 bases between the germline ends. The CDR3 covers 15 residues. Looked up from germline, CDR1 is LGHNA and CDR2 is YSLEER. The CDR3 loop reads CASSQDTQGQQPQHF. CDR3 DNA sequence: TGCGCCAGCAGCCAAGACACCCAGGGTCAACAGCCCCAGCATTTT.

This clonotype was counted a few times. The chain uses TRBV20-1 and TRBJ2-5; D tentatively fits TRBD1 or TRBD2 (5 bases each). Trimming took 3 bases from V and 1 from J, leaving 12 bases between them. This CDR3 spans 14 amino acids. CDR1 DFQATT and CDR2 SNEGSKA come from the germline V gene (reference sequence). This chain's CDR3 is CSASWGTSQETQYF. CDR3 DNA: TGCAGTGCTAGTTGGGGGACCAGCCAAGAGACCCAGTACTTC.

This clonotype was observed many times. The V and J genes are TRBV5-5 and TRBJ2-2, with TRBD1 matching 8 bases. Trimming cost V 3 bases and J 4 bases; bases outside gene matches: 5. Germline CDR1 is SGHKS and CDR2 is YYEKEE (reference sequence). The CDR3 totals 15 residues. This chain's CDR3 is CASSSGTGPTGELFF. The CDR3 nucleotides are TGTGCCAGCAGCTCTGGGACAGGACCCACCGGGGAGCTGTTTTTT.

The sample holds a few counts of this clonotype. The chain combines TRBV29-1 with TRBJ1-5, with D possibly being TRBD1 (5 bases). V lost 5 bases and J 1 base, leaving 9 bases between the germline ends. This CDR3 contains 13 residues. Germline V gives CDR1 SQVTM, CDR2 ANQGSEA. The CDR3 DNA reads as TGCAGCGTTCAGGGTCAGAGCAATCAGCCCCAGCATTTT. Protein: CSVQGQSNQPQHF.

This clonotype showed up many times. The chain uses TRBV10-3 and TRBJ2-7, with TRBD1 as a possible D gene (5 bases). V shed 2 bases and J shed 2 bases, with 7 bases lying between them. The CDR3 sequence is 13 residues long. In germline, CDR1 is ENHRY, CDR2 SYGVKD. In nucleotides, the CDR3 is TGTGCCATCAGTGAGGTCAGGGCCTACGAGCAGTACTTC. This gives the protein CAISEVRAYEQYF.

This clonotype has a count of ten or more. This sequence joins TRBV3-1 and TRBJ2-7; D ambiguous. Trimming shortened V by 1 base and J by 7 bases, and 14 bases separated the two germline ends. Germline-derived CDR1 and CDR2 are LGHDT and YNNKEL (reference sequence). CDR3 length: 14 amino acids. The CDR3 is CASSQGMYAREQYV. For the CDR3, the DNA is TGTGCCAGCAGCCAAGGAATGTACGCCAGAGAGCAGTACGTC.

J is TRBJ2-7 and V is TRBV25-1; 10 bases agree with TRBD2. Trimming took 8 bases from V and 2 from J; bases not matched to a gene: 3. Germline V CDR1 and CDR2: MGHDK, SYGVNS. CDR3 size: 13 residues. CDR3 protein: CASGSGGTYEQYF. The CDR3 DNA reads TGTGCCAGCGGTAGCGGGGGGACCTACGAGCAGTACTTC.